What follows are 23 T cell receptor beta chains derived from one specimen sequenced in a study of response to subunit inactivated influenza vaccine. Using its own MiXCR run on the RT-PCR reads, TCRdb lists one record per CDR3 protein. This sample carries about 190,000 distinct CDR3 sequences, about 15% of them seen once, and the ten largest clones take 26%. This sample comprised CD8+ T cells sorted from PBMCs, obtained around 5 days after vaccination. Every receptor here comes from a man aged 50-59 years who received an inactivated influenza vaccine.

This clonotype has a handful of counts. The rearrangement links TRBV7-2 to TRBJ2-1; 10 bases are a match to TRBD2. After removal of 5 bases from V and 4 bases from J, the junction contained 26 bases not matched to a gene. Germline V gives CDR1 SGHTA, CDR2 FQGNSA. There are 22 residues in the CDR3. CDR3 in amino acids: CASSTPGWREGLGLAEYNEQFF. CDR3 coding DNA: TGTGCCAGCAGCACCCCCGGCTGGCGAGAGGGGCTTGGACTAGCGGAATACAATGAGCAGTTCTTC. Combining the CDR3 with reference TRBV7-2 and TRBJ2-1 gives the whole variable domain GAGVSQSPSNKVTEKGKDVELRCDPISGHTALYWYRQSLGQGLEFLIYFQGNSAPDKSGLPSDRFSAERTGGSVSTLTIQRTQQEDSAVYLCASSTPGWREGLGLAEYNEQFFGPGTRLTVL.

This clonotype was seen a handful of times. The J gene is TRBJ2-1, the V gene TRBV2, with 10 nucleotides matching TRBD2. The CDR3 runs to 15 residues. Per germline, CDR1 SNHLY and CDR2 FYNNEI. The ends lost 3 bases at V and 6 bases at J; junction bases unmatched: 5. The CDR3: CASSEEREGANEQFF. CDR3 bases: TGTGCCAGCAGTGAGGAGCGGGAGGGCGCCAATGAGCAGTTCTTC.

A few counts support this clonotype. V and J are TRBV6-2 or TRBV6-3 and TRBJ2-3, with 8 bases lining up with TRBD1. The germline gives CDR1 MNHEY, CDR2 SVGEGT. J gave up 2 bases and V 6 bases, and 10 bases lay outside the gene matches. This CDR3 comprises 16 residues. The CDR3 region is CASSFVQGAYTDTQYF. The CDR3 nucleotides are TGTGCCAGCAGCTTCGTCCAGGGGGCTTACACAGATACGCAGTATTTT.

The table lists this clonotype with a few counts. V and J are TRBV5-1 and TRBJ2-5, with 10 bases matching TRBD2. The CDR3 totals 16 residues. CDR1 and CDR2 (germline): SGHRS, YFSETQ. The trim removed 0 bases at V and 2 bases at J, leaving 4 bases unmatched. CDR3 sequence reads: CASSLESSGGQETQYF. The CDR3 DNA reads as TGCGCCAGCAGCTTGGAGTCTAGCGGGGGTCAAGAGACCCAGTACTTC.

The rearrangement links TRBV14 to TRBJ2-5; possible D gene TRBD2, 5 bases. V was pared by 2 bases and J by 3 bases, with 7 bases between. The germline V gene encodes CDR1 SGHDN and CDR2 FVKESK. The CDR3 loop spans 13 amino acids. The CDR3 DNA is TGTGCCAGCAGCCAACCGAGGGAAGAGACCCAGTACTTC. As protein: CASSQPREETQYF.

This clonotype was seen repeatedly, ten times or more. V is TRBV7-8 and J is TRBJ2-1, with 7 nucleotides matching TRBD2. The trim removed 5 bases at V and 0 bases at J, leaving 4 bases unmatched. The CDR3 consists of 15 residues. Germline V lookup: CDR1 SGHVS, CDR2 FQNEAQ. The chain's CDR3 is CASSHSGNSYNEQFF. The CDR3 DNA follows: TGTGCCAGCAGCCACAGCGGGAACTCCTACAATGAGCAGTTCTTC.

This clonotype was counted only a few times. The chain combines TRBV6-1 with TRBJ2-7, with 7 bases matching TRBD1. The germline CDR1 and CDR2 sequences are MNHNS and SASEGT. CDR3 length: 13 residues. Losses at the gene ends were 7 bases for V and 1 base for J; bases not matched to a gene: 4. CDR3 in DNA: TGTGCCAGCAAAGGGACAGAATCCTACGAGCAGTACTTC. Encoded protein: CASKGTESYEQYF.

This rearrangement joins TRBV14 to TRBJ2-7, with D tentatively TRBD1 (5 bases). Germline CDR1 and CDR2: SGHDN and FVKESK. The CDR3 has 15 amino acids. V dropped 3 bases and J dropped 5 bases, with 17 bases sitting between them. CDR3 nucleotide sequence: TGTGCCAGCAGCCAGTACCAGACAGCCAAAAACGAGCAGTACTTC. Translation: CASSQYQTAKNEQYF.

Regarding this clonotype: A much larger clone lies a single base off, so this may be a read error. The chain's CDR3 is CASSQVNEQFF. The CDR3 nucleotides read TGCGCCAGCAGCCAAGTGAATGAGCAGTTCTTC. The rearrangement uses TRBV4-1 and TRBJ2-1, with D hard to call. Germline V gene sequence: CDR1 MGHRA, CDR2 YSYEKL. The CDR3 spans 11 residues. The V gene lost 1 base and the J gene lost 7 bases, with 2 bases spanning the gap.

About this clonotype itself: An end of the junction differs from the germline gene, which may be a read error. The gene calls are TRBV4-3 and TRBJ2-1, with 7 nucleotides matching TRBD1. This CDR3 contains 15 residues. Germline lookup yields CDR1 LGHNA and CDR2 YSLEER. The CDR3 reads CASSQVEAGGVGVRF. CDR3 coding DNA: TGCGCCAGCAGCCAAGTTGAAGCAGGGGGAGTCGGTGTAAGGTTC.

This sequence joins TRBV7-9 and TRBJ1-1; D gene unclear. CDR1 and CDR2 (germline): SEHNR, FQNEAQ (reference sequence). V was trimmed by 5 bases and J by 4 bases, leaving 17 bases between them. The CDR3 has 15 amino acids. In DNA form, the CDR3 reads TGTGCCAGCAGCCAAGGTCGACAAGTTACCACTGAAGCTTTCTTT. It is translated as CASSQGRQVTTEAFF. Looking up the rest from reference TRBV7-9 and TRBJ1-1 gives the full variable domain: DTGVSQNPRHKITKRGQNVTFRCDPISEHNRLYWYRQTLGQGPEFLTYFQNEAQLEKSRLLSDRFSAERPKGSFSTLEIQRTEQGDSAMYLCASSQGRQVTTEAFFGQGTRLTVV.

This clonotype was counted between two and nine times. The gene calls are TRBV20-1 and TRBJ2-3; 8 bases match TRBD2. Germline CDR1 DFQATT, CDR2 SNEGSKA (reference sequence). Germline trimming cut 0 bases from V and 6 bases from J; bases unmatched to any gene: 11. This CDR3 region has 16 residues. The CDR3 is CSARDRLAIFPDTQYF. In DNA, the CDR3 is TGCAGTGCTAGAGATCGACTAGCGATCTTTCCGGATACGCAGTATTTT.

The chain has TRBV30 and TRBJ1-3; D gene ambiguous. Germline V CDR1 and CDR2: GTSNPN, SVGIG (reference sequence). The V and J ends lost 1 base and 3 bases respectively, with 7 bases between them. CDR3 length: 13 residues. The chain's CDR3 is CAWSDNIGNTIYF. In DNA form, the CDR3 reads TGTGCCTGGAGTGACAACATTGGAAACACCATATATTTT.

This clonotype has just a few counts. The V call is TRBV5-1, the J call TRBJ2-7; TRBD1 agrees at 7 bases. The CDR3 spans 15 residues. Germline assignment: CDR1 SGHRS and CDR2 YFSETQ. Unmatched junction bases numbered 4, after V lost 1 base and J lost 0 bases. CDR3 in DNA: TGCGCCAGCAGCTTGACAGGGGTCCACTCCTACGAGCAGTACTTC. Its protein is CASSLTGVHSYEQYF.

The chain is built from TRBV29-1 and TRBJ2-7; D call uncertain. The germline V and J ends were trimmed by 5 bases and 2 bases, with 10 bases remaining between them. The CDR3 is 12 residues long. CDR1 is SQVTM and CDR2 is ANQGSEA in the germline V gene. The CDR3 spells CSVRGVAYEQYF. The CDR3 DNA reads as TGCAGCGTTCGTGGGGTCGCCTACGAGCAGTACTTC.

The chain links TRBV7-9 to TRBJ2-1, with 11 positions matching TRBD2. From germline, CDR1 is SEHNR and CDR2 FQNEAQ (reference sequence). Trimming at V came to 3 bases and at J to 8 bases, leaving 9 bases not matched to a gene. This CDR3 spans 16 amino acids. The CDR3 region has the DNA TGTGCCAGCAGCTTCGGACTAGCGGGCGGTGGCGATGAGCAGTTCTTC. Translation: CASSFGLAGGGDEQFF.

The chain joins TRBV5-1 to TRBJ2-3, with 7 bases aligning to TRBD1. Trimming at V came to 0 bases and at J to 1 base, leaving 8 bases not matched to a gene. Germline V lookup: CDR1 SGHRS, CDR2 YFSETQ. This CDR3 region has 17 residues. The CDR3 DNA reads as TGCGCCAGCAGCTTGGAGGGGGCAGGGGGACGCACAGATACGCAGTATTTT. Protein sequence: CASSLEGAGGRTDTQYF. The whole variable domain, remainder taken from reference TRBV5-1 and TRBJ2-3, is KAGVTQTPRYLIKTRGQQVTLSCSPISGHRSVSWYQQTPGQGLQFLFEYFSETQRNKGNFPGRFSGRQFSNSRSEMNVSTLELGDSALYLCASSLEGAGGRTDTQYFGPGTRLTVL.

The sample holds a few counts of this clonotype. This rearrangement joins TRBV20-1 to TRBJ1-1; D unresolved. The CDR3 is 14 amino acids. Looked up from germline, CDR1 is DFQATT and CDR2 is SNEGSKA (reference sequence). Trimming took off 3 bases at V and 0 bases at J, with 11 bases between the two ends. The CDR3 DNA sequence: TGCAGTGCTAGGCTTCACAGCATGAACACTGAAGCTTTCTTT. Its protein is CSARLHSMNTEAFF.

The V and J genes are TRBV9 and TRBJ2-7; 11 bases fit TRBD2. Germline CDR1 is SGDLS and CDR2 is YYNGEE. This CDR3 has 15 amino acids. The trim removed 3 bases at V and 1 base at J, leaving 3 bases unmatched. CDR3 in amino acids: CASSAGLAESYEQYF. The CDR3 DNA reads as TGTGCCAGCAGCGCGGGACTAGCGGAATCCTACGAGCAGTACTTC.

This clonotype was counted between two and nine times. The chain carries TRBV5-1 and TRBJ2-7; no firm D call. The CDR3 covers 16 residues. V lost 0 bases and J 3 bases, leaving 16 bases between the germline ends. Germline assignment: CDR1 SGHRS and CDR2 YFSETQ. CDR3 residues: CASSLGPMDGLYEQYF. In DNA, the CDR3 is TGCGCCAGCAGCTTGGGCCCTATGGACGGGCTCTACGAGCAGTACTTC.

The J gene is TRBJ1-5, the V gene TRBV20-1; D perhaps matches TRBD1 (5 bases). V was shortened by 3 bases and J by 4 bases, with 22 bases between the two germline ends. The germline V gene encodes CDR1 DFQATT and CDR2 SNEGSKA (reference sequence). CDR3 length: 17 residues. The DNA of the CDR3 is TGCAGTGCTAGCCGACGGGGGGGAGGCGACACTAATCAGCCCCAGCATTTT. Translating gives CSASRRGGGDTNQPQHF.

This clonotype was observed a handful of times. The chain has TRBV28 and TRBJ1-5; D uncertain. The V end was cut by 2 bases, the J end by 7 bases, with 9 bases between. This CDR3 comprises 13 residues. Germline V gene sequence: CDR1 MDHEN, CDR2 SYDVKM. CDR3 sequence reads: CASSLIWEQPQHF. CDR3 in DNA: TGTGCCAGCAGTTTAATCTGGGAGCAGCCCCAGCATTTT.

This clonotype has a handful of counts. This chain links TRBV4-3 with TRBJ2-7; maybe TRBD1 (5 bases). Germline V gives CDR1 LGHNA, CDR2 YSLEER. Between the trimmed V and J ends, which lost 1 base and 4 bases, there was a span of 11 bases. This CDR3 region has 14 residues. The CDR3 loop is CASSQVAGPYEQYF. The CDR3 DNA reads as TGCGCCAGCAGCCAAGTGGCAGGGCCGTACGAGCAGTACTTC.